These T cell receptor beta chains were read from a single sample in a study of cytomegalovirus exposure and HLA in healthy donors. Assay used: immunoSEQ multiplex PCR; TCRdb lists only in-frame clones, some missing. The sample lists more than 85,000 clones, 75% seen once, with 1.3% in the top ten. The specimen sequenced was PBMCs. The receptors derive from a man aged 40-50 years in good health and CMV-seronegative. CDR3s include the opening cysteine and the closing phenylalanine or tryptophan. The D gene is left open where the match is weak. Clone size is given for some rows only: seen once, a few or many times, or a class if the clone is expanded.

TRBV9,-,-,TRBJ1-1,CASRPRGDLNTEAFF,TGTGCCAGCCGCCCCCGGGGAGACCTGAACACTGAAGCTTTCTTT
TRBV30,-,-,TRBJ2-5,CAWSVLGETQYF,TGTGCCTGGAGTGTACTAGGGGAGACCCAGTACTTC
TRBV5-1,-,TRBD1,TRBJ2-7,CASSTGTGPYEQYF,TGCGCCAGCAGTACCGGGACAGGGCCCTACGAGCAGTACTTC
TRBV7-9,-,-,TRBJ1-6,CASSWSREANSPLHF,TGTGCCAGCAGCTGGTCAAGGGAGGCTAATTCACCCCTCCACTTT
TRBV5-1,-,-,TRBJ1-1,CASSSTLNTEAFF,TGCGCCAGCAGCTCGACACTCAACACTGAAGCTTTCTTT
TRBV7-9,-,-,TRBJ1-5,CASSPEVQGKDQPQHF,TGTGCCAGCAGTCCCGAGGTTCAGGGGAAGGACCAGCCCCAGCATTTT
TRBV2,-,-,TRBJ1-5,CASKQKTGSNQPQHF,TGTGCCAGCAAACAAAAGACAGGCAGCAATCAGCCCCAGCATTTT
TRBV29-1,-,TRBD1,TRBJ2-7,CSVETGTGSPYEQYF,TGCAGCGTTGAGACCGGGACAGGGAGCCCCTACGAGCAGTACTTC
TRBV5-6,-,-,TRBJ1-2,CASSPVWTVNYGYTF,TGTGCCAGCAGTCCTGTCTGGACAGTTAACTATGGCTACACCTTC
TRBV11-2,-,TRBD1,TRBJ2-5,CASSSDRVQETQYF,TGTGCCAGCAGCTCGGACAGGGTCCAAGAGACCCAGTACTTC
TRBV7-9,-,-,TRBJ2-1,CSSSLDLDGEQFF,TGTTCCAGCAGCTTAGATCTAGACGGGGAGCAGTTCTTC
TRBV27,once,TRBD2,TRBJ2-7,CASSQLAGPLEQYF,TGTGCCAGCAGCCAGCTAGCGGGACCACTGGAGCAGTACTTC
TRBV7-9,few,TRBD2,TRBJ2-7,CASGPGGIYEQYF,TGTGCCAGCGGCCCGGGGGGGATCTACGAGCAGTACTTC
TRBV27,few,-,TRBJ1-5,CASSPSRNQPQHF,TGTGCCAGCAGCCCATCTCGGAATCAGCCCCAGCATTTT
TRBV5-1,-,TRBD2,TRBJ2-2,CASSFGGNTGELFF,TGCGCCAGCAGCTTCGGGGGGAATACCGGGGAGCTGTTTTTT
TRBV6-5,-,TRBD1,TRBJ1-1,CASRPRDRATEAFF,TGTGCCAGCAGACCCCGGGACAGGGCCACTGAAGCTTTCTTT
TRBV6-1,few,-,TRBJ1-3,CASREHRGGSGNTIYF,TGTGCCAGCAGAGAACACCGAGGGGGCTCTGGAAACACCATATATTTT
TRBV6-5,-,-,TRBJ1-1,CASSYSTRVGEAFF,TGTGCCAGCAGTTACTCGACTAGGGTGGGGGAAGCTTTCTTT
TRBV6-5,-,-,TRBJ1-2,CASSYPGGYTF,TGTGCCAGCAGTTACCCGGGAGGCTACACCTTC
TRBV19,-,TRBD2,TRBJ2-1,CASGPGGLYNEQFF,TGTGCCAGTGGCCCGGGGGGGCTTTACAATGAGCAGTTCTTC
TRBV7-6,-,TRBD1,TRBJ2-3,CASSPGQVQQYF,TGTGCCAGCAGCCCGGGACAGGTACAGCAGTATTTT
TRBV27,-,TRBD1,TRBJ2-1,CASSLSGTVVGSYNEQFF,TGTGCCAGCAGTCTCTCCGGGACAGTCGTGGGCTCCTACAATGAGCAGTTCTTC
TRBV18,-,TRBD2,TRBJ2-4,CASSPLAEKNIQYF,TGTGCCAGCTCCCCCCTAGCGGAAAAAAACATTCAGTACTTC
TRBV7-3,-,-,TRBJ2-2,CASSSRGGELFF,TGTGCCAGCAGCTCCCGGGGAGGGGAGCTGTTTTTT
TRBV6-5,-,TRBD2,TRBJ2-1,CASSYGLAGVGEQFF,TGTGCCAGCAGTTACGGACTAGCGGGAGTAGGTGAGCAGTTCTTC
TRBV4-2,-,-,TRBJ2-3,CASSQQLGVTDTQYF,TGTGCCAGCAGCCAACAGTTGGGAGTCACAGATACGCAGTATTTT
TRBV6-4,-,TRBD1,TRBJ1-1,CASSKTTGGNTEAFF,TGTGCCAGCAGTAAGACGACAGGGGGGAACACTGAAGCTTTCTTT